This is a list of T cell receptor beta chains from one sample in a study of blood T cell repertoires in COVID-19. Profiled with immunoSEQ multiplex PCR; TCRdb holds only in-frame clones, not every one. The sample contains roughly 250,000 clones, just under 90% of which appear only once. The specimen sequenced was PBMCs or T cells enriched from blood (not recorded which). These receptors originate from a middle-aged man who had been exposed to COVID-19. Both conserved end residues are part of each CDR3. Each record gives: V gene, J gene, CDR3 protein.

>TRBV7-9|TRBJ1-3
CASSPSRDRGPRSGNTIYF
>TRBV5-8|TRBJ2-3
CASSFPGLADTQYF
>TRBV2|TRBJ2-6
CASSEFRGSGANVLTF
>TRBV7-8|TRBJ1-1
CASSLAEVGEAFF
>TRBV5-1|TRBJ2-2
CASSYRTGPGELFF
>TRBV7-3|TRBJ2-1
CASSSDPGAYNEQFF
>TRBV30|TRBJ2-7
CAWTLGVGTGAREQYF
>TRBV27|TRBJ1-5
CASSFRGNVGQPQHF
>TRBV5-1|TRBJ2-1
CASSLQGSSSYNEQFF
>TRBV5-1|TRBJ1-3
CASSPATDPLTGNTIYF
>TRBV10-3|TRBJ1-4
CAISRQGLLGEKLFF
>TRBV28|TRBJ1-1
CAQAPAGGRDTEAFF
>TRBV9|TRBJ1-1
CASSASTNTEAFF
>TRBV7-3|TRBJ2-3
CASSLNLRTDTQYF
>TRBV5-5|TRBJ2-7
CASSLSFGNEQYF
>TRBV28|TRBJ2-1
CASSPDRGRNEQFF
>TRBV28|TRBJ2-2
CASTAGDRVTGELFF
>TRBV29-1|TRBJ2-5
CSVARTNQETQYF
>TRBV10-3|TRBJ1-3
CAIRAGAGNTIYF
>TRBV2|TRBJ1-2
CASSGQGANYGYTF
>TRBV2|TRBJ2-6
CASSEAESGANVLTF
>TRBV2|TRBJ1-2
CASRLQTGGRSDGYTF
>TRBV30|TRBJ1-1
CAWSRGYTEAFF
>TRBV2|TRBJ2-5
CASSGTGTRETQYF
>TRBV5-1|TRBJ1-1
CASRRTGSTEAFF
>TRBV5-1|TRBJ2-3
CASSFQRAGTDTQYF
>TRBV2|TRBJ2-5
CASIPAGGSGTTQSRETQYF
>TRBV14|TRBJ1-1
CASSLSTGTEAFF
>TRBV11-1|TRBJ1-1
CASSLPLRGHNTEAFF
>TRBV14|TRBJ2-5
CASSQLVGMATQYF